This record looks at one T cell receptor (beta chain) sequence and its context. The target antigen is unknown. Noted treatment: approximately nine-day PBMC culture with coronavirus spike peptide pools or control peptides (ViraFEST assay). The data belong to a study of vaccination and CD4 T cells after COVID-19. Across the study: Post-COVID specimens were obtained a median 101 days after diagnosis (range 35 to 161).

Germline-derived CDR1 and CDR2 are SGHNT and YENEEA. V lost 0 bases and J lost 2, with 10 bases in between. The CDR3 contains 16 residues. Cultured CD4+ T-cell DNA underwent Oncomine TCR Beta short-read sequencing. TCRdb redid the calling of the PCR reads with MiXCR, one entry per CDR3 protein. The table has some 26,000 distinct CDR3 sequences, roughly two thirds seen once; the top ten hold about a sixth. The chain joins TRBV11-3 to TRBJ2-2; no definite D call. The receptor was isolated from a human donor who received a COVID-19 vaccine. The sequencing used CD4+ T cells from blood, cultured in vitro, collected after SARS-CoV-2 vaccination. In DNA form, the CDR3 reads TGTGCCAGCAGCTTAGATCGCAAAGATAACACCGGGGAGCTGTTTTTT. As protein: CASSLDRKDNTGELFF.